What follows are 28 T cell receptor beta chains derived from one specimen sequenced in a study of T-cell memory formation after mild COVID-19. TCRdb fed the 5' RACE reads into MiXCR, producing one record per CDR3 protein. The data contain 400,000 or so distinct CDR3 sequences, 20% of them singletons. The sequencing input was PBMCs or a T cell subset sorted from them (not recorded which). These receptors were collected from an adult woman who had mild COVID-19 (a few samples of this study predate the infection). Cell type and time point are not known.

This clonotype was counted a few times. DNA for the CDR3: TGTGCCAGCAACGCGGGGGAGGCGAACGAGCAGTACTTC. It is translated as CASNAGEANEQYF. This sequence joins TRBV6-1 and TRBJ2-7; 7 nucleotides align to TRBD2. The CDR3 has 13 residues. V was pared by 7 bases and J by 5 bases, with 8 bases of the junction left unmatched. CDR1 and CDR2 from the germline V gene are MNHNS and SASEGT.

This clonotype was recorded once. The V gene is TRBV20-1, the J gene TRBJ2-3; 8 bases are shared with TRBD2. CDR1 and CDR2 (germline): DFQATT, SNEGSKA (reference sequence). V trimming: 0 bases; J trimming: 6 bases; junction bases outside the gene matches: 11. This CDR3 has 16 residues. The CDR3 DNA follows: TGCAGTGCTAGAGATGACGGCGGGGGGCCTTCGGATACGCAGTATTTT. Encoded protein: CSARDDGGGPSDTQYF.

This clonotype has only a few counts. The V call is TRBV7-9, the J call TRBJ2-1; 15 bases agree with TRBD2. The CDR3 contains 16 residues. Germline lookup yields CDR1 SEHNR and CDR2 FQNEAQ (reference sequence). J lost 9 bases, V lost 4 bases, and 7 bases had no gene match. CDR3 sequence (DNA): TGTGCCAGCAGCTCCGGGACTAGCGGGAGGAGGGGTGAGCAGTTCTTC. As protein: CASSSGTSGRRGEQFF.

This chain joins TRBV30 and TRBJ1-1; D is ambiguous. CDR1 GTSNPN and CDR2 SVGIG come from the germline V gene (reference sequence). Trimming left V 0 bases short and J 7 bases short, with 12 bases between. The CDR3 covers 13 residues. CDR3 sequence: CAWSVWQKHEAFF. As DNA, the CDR3 is TGTGCCTGGAGTGTATGGCAGAAACATGAAGCTTTCTTT.

This chain links TRBV20-1 with TRBJ1-5; no reliable D call. With 2 bases removed from V and 2 bases from J, the gap between germline ends came to 7 bases. The CDR3 has 13 residues. In germline, CDR1 is DFQATT, CDR2 SNEGSKA (reference sequence). Here the CDR3 reads CSARNIGNQPQHF. The DNA for the CDR3 is TGCAGTGCTAGAAACATTGGCAATCAGCCCCAGCATTTT.

This chain connects TRBV9 to TRBJ2-1, with 8 nucleotides matching TRBD2. The CDR3 runs 17 residues. Per the germline V gene, CDR1 is SGDLS and CDR2 is YYNGEE. V gave up 0 bases and J gave up 3 bases; unmatched junction bases: 8. The CDR3: CASSVGFAGLVYNEQFF. The CDR3 nucleotides read TGTGCCAGCAGCGTAGGGTTCGCGGGACTAGTCTACAATGAGCAGTTCTTC.

This clonotype was seen a few times. The chain uses TRBV6-2 or TRBV6-3 and TRBJ2-1; 8 bases line up with TRBD2. The V segment lost 8 bases and the J segment 4 bases; nucleotides outside the gene matches: 10. The germline gives CDR1 MNHEY, CDR2 SVGEGT. CDR3 size: 15 residues. The CDR3 sequence: CASSFTGGPYNEQFF. The CDR3 DNA follows: TGTGCCAGCTCCTTTACGGGGGGGCCTTACAATGAGCAGTTCTTC.

The chain couples TRBV12-3 or TRBV12-4 to TRBJ2-1; 10 bases agree with TRBD2. The CDR3 runs to 13 residues. With V trimmed by 7 bases and J by 8 bases, 5 bases remained unmatched. Here the CDR3 reads CASTSGGAYEQFF. In DNA, the CDR3 is TGTGCCAGCACCAGCGGGGGGGCCTATGAGCAGTTCTTC.

The chain combines TRBV7-9 with TRBJ2-1, with 10 bases matching TRBD2. CDR1 SEHNR and CDR2 FQNEAQ come from the germline V gene (reference sequence). The CDR3 loop spans 16 amino acids. V gave up 3 bases and J gave up 7 bases; unmatched junction bases: 9. CDR3 protein: CASSFSGGLPRNEQFF. CDR3 nucleotides: TGTGCCAGCAGCTTTAGCGGGGGGCTCCCTCGGAATGAGCAGTTCTTC.

V and J are TRBV18 and TRBJ1-3; 7 bases align to TRBD1. The CDR3 is made up of 17 amino acids. Germline loops: CDR1 KGHSH, CDR2 LQKENI. Losses at the gene ends were 2 bases for V and 0 bases for J; bases not matched to a gene: 7. The CDR3 sequence: CASSPMAGTASGNTIYF. The CDR3 DNA reads TGTGCCAGCTCACCAATGGCCGGGACAGCCTCTGGAAACACCATATATTTT.

The chain links TRBV7-2 to TRBJ2-1; the D is unclear. Per the germline V gene, CDR1 is SGHTA and CDR2 is FQGNSA. V was clipped by 5 bases and J by 9 bases, with 17 bases between them. This CDR3 is 14 amino acids long. CDR3 loop: CASSQPSPWVEQFF. CDR3 sequence (DNA): TGTGCCAGCAGCCAACCGAGTCCGTGGGTTGAGCAGTTCTTC.

The chain couples TRBV19 to TRBJ2-5; D possibly uses TRBD1 or TRBD2 (6 bases each). V was shortened by 8 bases and J by 5 bases, with 18 bases between the two germline ends. CDR1 is LNHDA, CDR2 SQIVND, per germline (reference sequence). The CDR3 loop spans 14 amino acids. The CDR3 is CASSIGGLGETQYF. The CDR3, as DNA: TGTGCCAGTTCCATTGGGGGGCTTGGGGAGACCCAGTACTTC.

This clonotype showed up many times. CDR3 sequence: CASSQFLGSGDLSYEQYF. In DNA form, the CDR3 reads TGCGCCAGCAGCCAATTTTTGGGTAGCGGGGATTTAAGCTACGAGCAGTACTTC. The V and J genes are TRBV4-1 and TRBJ2-7; 8 bases line up with TRBD2. Germline V lookup: CDR1 MGHRA, CDR2 YSYEKL. CDR3 length equals 18 residues. After removal of 2 bases from V and 3 bases from J, the junction contained 15 bases not matched to a gene.

This sequence joins TRBV7-9 and TRBJ1-2; the match to TRBD1 covers 11 bases. J lost 6 bases, V lost 5 bases, and 5 bases had no gene match. This CDR3 comprises 14 residues. CDR1 and CDR2 (germline): SEHNR, FQNEAQ (reference sequence). The chain's CDR3 is CASSGTGGIHGYTF. CDR3 nucleotides: TGTGCCAGCAGCGGGACAGGGGGAATCCATGGCTACACCTTC.

This clonotype appeared many times. The genes are TRBV3-1 and TRBJ2-7, with 7 positions matching TRBD1. The J segment lost 2 bases and the V segment lost 3 bases, leaving 1 base of the junction unmatched. Germline CDR1 is LGHDT and CDR2 is YNNKEL (reference sequence). This CDR3 has 13 residues. The DNA for the CDR3 is TGTGCCAGCAGCCAGGGGACAGCCTACGAGCAGTACTTC. This translates into CASSQGTAYEQYF.

The chain is built from TRBV25-1 and TRBJ1-1; no clear D. V was pared by 2 bases and J by 4 bases, with 11 bases between. The germline gives CDR1 MGHDK, CDR2 SYGVNS. The CDR3 has 14 amino acids. The CDR3 nucleotides read TGTGCCAGCAGTGAAGTGGACCTTTTCACTGAAGCTTTCTTT. Protein sequence: CASSEVDLFTEAFF.

The V and J genes are TRBV6-5 and TRBJ2-6, with a tentative D call TRBD2 (7 bases). V was trimmed by 4 bases and J by 0 bases, leaving 10 bases between them. The germline gives CDR1 MNHEY, CDR2 SVGAGI. This CDR3 region has 16 residues. The chain's CDR3 is CASSWGGPSGANVLTF. As DNA, the CDR3 is TGTGCCAGCAGTTGGGGGGGGCCCTCTGGGGCCAACGTCCTGACTTTC.

The table lists this clonotype with a few counts. In DNA, the CDR3 is TGTGCCAGCAGTCCTTCGGGACGCCGAAGTACCTACGAGCAGTACTTC. Translated, it gives CASSPSGRRSTYEQYF. The V call is TRBV12-3 or TRBV12-4, the J call TRBJ2-7; D is perhaps TRBD1 or TRBD2 (5 bases each). V dropped 5 bases and J dropped 2 bases, with 19 bases sitting between them. The CDR3 consists of 16 residues.

The V call is TRBV3-1, the J call TRBJ2-7; D gene ambiguous. The CDR3 is 14 amino acids. Germline values: CDR1 LGHDT, CDR2 YNNKEL (reference sequence). Trimming took off 3 bases at V and 0 bases at J, with 9 bases between the two ends. The DNA for the CDR3 is TGTGCCAGCAGCCACGCGCAGGACTCCTACGAGCAGTACTTC. This gives the protein CASSHAQDSYEQYF.

This clonotype was counted a few times. The J gene is TRBJ2-1, the V gene TRBV29-1; D ambiguous. This CDR3 is 11 amino acids long. V lost 4 bases and J 8 bases, leaving 9 bases between the germline ends. Germline V gene sequence: CDR1 SQVTM, CDR2 ANQGSEA. The DNA for the CDR3 is TGCAGCGTTGGGGCACCCGATGAGCAGTTCTTC. Its translation: CSVGAPDEQFF.

This sequence joins TRBV12-3 or TRBV12-4 and TRBJ2-7, with TRBD2 matching over 13 bases. V lost 6 bases and J lost 5; bases outside the gene matches: 7. The CDR3 consists of 15 residues. CDR3 DNA sequence: TGTGCCAGCAGCTCAAGGGGACTAGCGGGGAACGAGCAGTACTTC. This translates into CASSSRGLAGNEQYF.

This clonotype was recorded at least ten times. The CDR3 sequence: CASSPPGGAIHEQYF. The CDR3 bases are TGTGCCAGCAGCCCCCCGGGGGGGGCGATCCACGAGCAGTACTTC. The gene calls are TRBV7-2 and TRBJ2-7; 8 bases are shared with TRBD2. The length of the CDR3 is 15 residues. From germline, CDR1 is SGHTA and CDR2 FQGNSA. V was clipped by 5 bases and J by 5 bases; unmatched bases: 11.

V gene TRBV29-1 combines with J gene TRBJ2-7, with 9 bases fitting TRBD2. Germline values: CDR1 SQVTM, CDR2 ANQGSEA. This CDR3 comprises 16 residues. Losses at the gene ends were 6 bases for V and 5 bases for J; bases not matched to a gene: 17. The CDR3 sequence: CSVLPGLATARDEQYF. CDR3 nucleotide sequence: TGCAGCGTCCTGCCGGGACTAGCCACCGCTCGAGACGAGCAGTACTTC.

This chain uses TRBV9 with TRBJ2-3; tentatively, D is TRBD1 or TRBD2 (5 bases each). The CDR3 is 18 residues long. CDR1 SGDLS and CDR2 YYNGEE come from the germline V gene. V was pared by 3 bases and J by 4 bases, with 24 bases between. The CDR3 DNA is TGTGCCAGCAGCGATTTAGCCGGGACCCGAGTTATGGCAGATACGCAGTATTTT. Its protein product is CASSDLAGTRVMADTQYF.

The chain couples TRBV6-6 to TRBJ1-1; TRBD1 might be the D (6 bases). With 4 bases removed from V and 4 bases from J, the gap between germline ends came to 19 bases. Germline lookup yields CDR1 MNHNY and CDR2 SVGAGI (reference sequence). The CDR3 consists of 16 residues. CDR3 bases: TGTGCCAGCAGTTGGGGGGCAAGGCTCGGTGGCACTGAAGCTTTCTTT. It specifies CASSWGARLGGTEAFF.

This clonotype appeared a few times. V usage is TRBV9 and J usage is TRBJ1-2; D gene unclear. The germline V gene has CDR1 SGDLS and CDR2 YYNGEE. Trimming cost V 0 bases and J 4 bases, with 13 bases left between them. The CDR3 extends over 15 amino acids. CDR3 loop: CASSVDGSGSYGYTF. CDR3 DNA: TGTGCCAGCAGCGTAGATGGCTCGGGGAGCTATGGCTACACCTTC.

The gene calls are TRBV27 and TRBJ2-7; D may be TRBD1 (6 bases). This CDR3 has 16 residues. The V gene's germline CDR1 is MNHEY and CDR2 SMNVEV (reference sequence). V lost 5 bases to trimming and J lost 1 base, with 18 bases between them. CDR3 nucleotide sequence: TGTGCCAGCAGTGTAACAGGACAGTGGCCTTCCTACGAGCAGTACTTC. It yields the protein CASSVTGQWPSYEQYF.

The V and J genes are TRBV7-9 and TRBJ2-5, with no clear D. The ends were cut back, 1 base at V and 4 bases at J, with 19 bases in the middle. The CDR3 is 17 residues long. Germline CDR1 is SEHNR and CDR2 is FQNEAQ (reference sequence). The CDR3 DNA sequence: TGTGCCAGCAGCTTAGGTGGCAGTGGCGATGTAGGAGAGACCCAGTACTTC. Translating gives CASSLGGSGDVGETQYF.